Reported below is one T cell receptor beta chain. No antigen is known for it. V lost 1 base to trimming and J lost 6 bases; unmatched junction nucleotides: 1. The CDR3 sequence is 14 residues long. The germline CDR1 and CDR2 sequences are SGHTA and FQGTGA. The data derive from a study of cytomegalovirus exposure and HLA in healthy donors. Study outcomes and limitations: Relative to the roughly 690-donor mean, N-insertions were reportedly fewer in an Asian-associated ancestry cluster in a later analysis.

It was with 60 Vbeta and 13 Jbeta primers that the PCR ran. Repertoires were generated with immunoSEQ multiplex PCR, while TCRdb's copy carries only in-frame clones and drops some. The sample carries around 130,000 clones, roughly 82% recorded once. The V and J genes are TRBV7-3 and TRBJ2-3; TRBD1 matches at 10 bases. The TCR comes from a male donor in good health and CMV-seropositive. Sequenced sample: PBMCs. The DNA for the CDR3 is TGTGCCAGCAGCTTAAGGGACAGGGGTGATACGCAGTATTTT. It specifies CASSLRDRGDTQYF. The whole variable domain, filled in from reference TRBV7-3 and TRBJ2-3, reads GAGVSQTPSNKVTEKGKYVELRCDPISGHTALYWYRQSLGQGPEFLIYFQGTGAADDSGLPNDRFFAVRPEGSVSTLKIQRTERGDSAVYLCASSLRDRGDTQYFGPGTRLTVL.